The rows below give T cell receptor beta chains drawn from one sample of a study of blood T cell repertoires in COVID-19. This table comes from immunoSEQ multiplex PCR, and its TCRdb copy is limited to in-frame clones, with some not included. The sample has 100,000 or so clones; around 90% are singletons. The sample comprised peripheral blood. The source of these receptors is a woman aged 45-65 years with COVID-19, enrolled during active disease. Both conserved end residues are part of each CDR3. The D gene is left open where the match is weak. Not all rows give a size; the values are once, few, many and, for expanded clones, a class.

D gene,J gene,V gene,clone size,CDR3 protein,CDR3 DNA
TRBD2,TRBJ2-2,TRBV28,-,CASSWTSGGGGELFF,TGTGCCAGCAGCTGGACTAGCGGGGGCGGCGGGGAGCTGTTTTTT
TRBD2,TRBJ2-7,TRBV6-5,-,CASSLLAGEEQYF,TGTGCCAGCAGTTTATTAGCGGGGGAAGAGCAGTACTTC
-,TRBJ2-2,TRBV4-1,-,CASSQADRWTGELFF,TGCGCCAGCAGCCAAGCTGACAGGTGGACCGGGGAGCTGTTTTTT
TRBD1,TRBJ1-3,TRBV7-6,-,CASSLWDRAVPGNTIYF,TGTGCCAGCAGCTTGTGGGACAGGGCCGTTCCTGGAAACACCATATATTTT
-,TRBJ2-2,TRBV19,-,CASNFIYTGELFF,TGTGCCAGTAACTTCATCTACACCGGGGAGCTGTTTTTT
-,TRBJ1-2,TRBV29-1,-,CSVLQGSYGYTF,TGCAGCGTTTTACAGGGAAGCTATGGCTACACCTTC
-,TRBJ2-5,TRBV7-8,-,CASSLRVGAQYF,TGTGCCAGCAGCCTTCGGGTCGGAGCGCAGTACTTC
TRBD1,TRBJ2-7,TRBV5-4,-,CASSPRGQGFRF,TGTGCCAGCAGCCCAAGGGGACAGGGGTTTCGTTTC
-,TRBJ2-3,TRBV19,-,CASSQQVDTQYF,TGTGCCAGTAGTCAACAGGTAGATACGCAGTATTTT
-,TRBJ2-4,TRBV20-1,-,CSVIIREVQYF,TGCAGTGTCATCATCAGGGAGGTTCAGTACTTC
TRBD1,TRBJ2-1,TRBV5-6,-,CASSLGQGVPFSYNEQFF,TGTGCCAGCAGCTTGGGACAGGGGGTCCCCTTCTCCTACAATGAGCAGTTCTTC
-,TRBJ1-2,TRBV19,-,CASGGAARDLYGYTF,TGTGCCAGTGGAGGGGCGGCGAGGGATCTCTATGGCTACACCTTC
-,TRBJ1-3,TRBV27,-,CASSPHRENSGNTIYF,TGTGCCAGCAGTCCCCACAGGGAAAACTCTGGAAACACCATATATTTT
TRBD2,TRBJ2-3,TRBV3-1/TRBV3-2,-,CASSQDRRFSGGVTQYF,TGTGCCAGCAGCCAAGATCGCAGGTTCAGCGGGGGGGTTACGCAGTATTTT
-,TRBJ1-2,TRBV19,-,CASTYRGGDYGYTF,TGTGCCAGTACCTATAGAGGGGGAGACTATGGCTACACCTTC
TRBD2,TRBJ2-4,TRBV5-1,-,CASSPLAGGLIQYF,TGCGCCAGCAGCCCATTAGCGGGGGGCCTTATTCAGTACTTC
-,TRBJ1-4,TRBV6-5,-,CASSSTGNANEKLFF,TGTGCCAGCAGTTCTACAGGGAACGCTAATGAAAAACTGTTTTTT
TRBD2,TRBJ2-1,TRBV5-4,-,CASSLPPLAGEQFF,TGTGCCAGCAGCCTCCCCCCACTAGCGGGTGAGCAGTTCTTC
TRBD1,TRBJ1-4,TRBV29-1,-,CSVLQGATNEKLFF,TGCAGCGTCCTACAGGGGGCGACTAATGAAAAACTGTTTTTT
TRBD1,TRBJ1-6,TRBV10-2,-,CASSDYSRTGPYNSPLHF,TGCGCCAGCAGTGACTATTCCCGGACAGGGCCCTATAATTCACCCCTCCACTTT
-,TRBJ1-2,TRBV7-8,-,CASSLGTAYGYTF,TGTGCCAGCAGCTTAGGGACAGCCTATGGCTACACCTTC
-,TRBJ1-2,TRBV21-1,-,CASSKGTEDYGYTF,TGTGCCAGCAGCAAAGGGACAGAAGACTATGGCTACACCTTC
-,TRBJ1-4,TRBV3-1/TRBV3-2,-,CASSLGHSNEKLFF,TGTGCCAGCAGCCTGGGACACAGTAATGAAAAACTGTTTTTT
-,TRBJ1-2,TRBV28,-,CASSLGNRMYGYTF,TGTGCCAGCAGTTTAGGTAACAGGATGTATGGCTACACCTTC
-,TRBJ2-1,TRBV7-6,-,CASGGLDEQFF,TGTGCCAGCGGGGGGTTGGATGAGCAGTTCTTC
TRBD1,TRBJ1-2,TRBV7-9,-,CASRFTGGSYGYTF,TGTGCCAGCAGGTTCACAGGGGGTTCCTATGGCTACACCTTC
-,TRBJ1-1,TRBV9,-,CASSVGHLNTEAFF,TGTGCCAGCAGCGTAGGACACTTGAACACTGAAGCTTTCTTT
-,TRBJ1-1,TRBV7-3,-,CASSPTGNTEAFF,TGTGCCAGCAGCCCTACAGGGAACACTGAAGCTTTCTTT
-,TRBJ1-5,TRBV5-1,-,CASSLEGGLQPQHF,TGCGCCAGCAGCTTGGAGGGCGGACTTCAGCCCCAGCATTTT
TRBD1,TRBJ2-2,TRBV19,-,CATGTANTGELFF,TGTGCCACCGGGACAGCTAACACCGGGGAGCTGTTTTTT
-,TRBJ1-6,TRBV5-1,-,CASSLVGQSSYNSPLHF,TGCGCCAGCAGCTTGGTTGGACAGAGCTCCTATAATTCACCCCTCCACTTT
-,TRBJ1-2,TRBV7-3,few,CASSEQGGANYGYTF,TGTGCCAGCAGCGAACAAGGGGGGGCTAACTATGGCTACACCTTC
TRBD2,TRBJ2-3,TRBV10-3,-,CAISGLAGDTDTQYF,TGTGCCATCAGTGGACTAGCGGGGGACACAGATACGCAGTATTTT
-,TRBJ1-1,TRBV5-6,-,CASSFQFTEAFF,TGTGCCAGCAGCTTCCAGTTCACTGAAGCTTTCTTT
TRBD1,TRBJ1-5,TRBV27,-,CASSLSGGYQPQHF,TGTGCCAGCAGTTTATCAGGGGGCTATCAGCCCCAGCATTTT
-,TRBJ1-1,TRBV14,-,CASSATTVMAFF,TGTGCCAGCAGCGCAACGACAGTGATGGCTTTCTTT
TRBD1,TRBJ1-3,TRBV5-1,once,CASSRGQSSGNTIYF,TGCGCCAGCAGCCGGGGACAGAGCTCTGGAAACACCATATATTTT
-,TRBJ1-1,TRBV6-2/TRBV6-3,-,CASSLTGNTEAFF,TGTGCCAGCAGCCTGACTGGGAACACTGAAGCTTTCTTT
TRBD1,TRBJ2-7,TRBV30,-,CAWTDPTGQVFDEQYF,TGTGCCTGGACAGACCCGACCGGACAGGTTTTCGACGAGCAGTACTTC
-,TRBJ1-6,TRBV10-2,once,CASRPPGNSPLHF,TGCGCCAGCAGACCCCCAGGGAATTCACCCCTCCACTTT
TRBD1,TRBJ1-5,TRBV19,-,CASSIRDRGYNQPQHF,TGTGCCAGTAGTATCCGGGACAGGGGTTATAATCAGCCCCAGCATTTT
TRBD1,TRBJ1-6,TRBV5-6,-,CASSAGDRDNSPLHF,TGTGCCAGCAGCGCAGGGGACAGGGATAATTCACCCCTCCACTTT
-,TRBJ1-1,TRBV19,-,CASSIGQGTHTEAFF,TGTGCCAGTAGTATAGGTCAGGGGACCCACACTGAAGCTTTCTTT